One T cell receptor beta chain is described in this entry. What it binds is not known. Deep TCR-beta sequencing used DNA from uncultured naive and memory CD4+ T cells. TCRdb keeps only in-frame clones here, not all; method: immunoSEQ multiplex PCR. The sample consists of some 65,000 clones, around 87% of them appearing once. Before the COVID-19 pandemic, during about 2011-2019, CD4+ T cells were taken from unexposed donors. Trimming stripped 1 base from V and 6 bases from J, with 10 bases between. The CDR3 length is 14 residues. The germline V gene has CDR1 SGHTA and CDR2 FQGNSA. The data derive from a study of CD4 T cells in relation to SARS-CoV-2 and coronaviruses. Overall study results and limits: Culture-expanded clones reflect memory recall rather than primary priming during culture.

The sequenced sample was memory CD4+ T cells from PBMCs. The chain recombines TRBV7-2 with TRBJ1-5; D is unresolved. This clonotype was sampled from a human donor in good health. CDR3 nucleotide sequence: TGTGCCAGCAGCTTAGTGGCTAGAAGTCAGCCCCAGCATTTT. Encoded protein: CASSLVARSQPQHF.